Listed below are T cell receptor beta chains from one sample, sequenced in a study of CD8 T cells in Susac syndrome. TCRdb fed the immunoSEQ multiplex PCR reads into MiXCR, producing one record per CDR3 protein. The repertoire holds around 180,000 distinct CDR3 sequences, with approximately 96% as singletons. What was sequenced was CD8+ T cells from PBMCs. The source of these receptors is a human donor with multiple sclerosis. The CDR3 runs from the conserved cysteine through the conserved F or W. Each record gives: CDR3 protein, CDR3 DNA, J gene, clone size, D gene, V gene. The D gene is left open where the match is weak. Size tells how often a clone was seen (once, few, many) or the class of an expanded clone, and some rows leave it out.

CDR3: CASSLYWQGKSNYGYTF
DNA: TGTGCCAGCAGTTTATACTGGCAGGGGAAGTCTAACTATGGCTACACCTTC
J: TRBJ1-2
size: NA
D: NA
V: TRBV27

CDR3: CASSRGQGYGGETQYF
DNA: TGCGCCAGCAGCCGAGGACAGGGGTACGGTGGAGAGACCCAGTACTTC
J: TRBJ2-5
size: NA
D: TRBD1
V: TRBV4-1

CDR3: CASSQERVQGIWTGELFF
DNA: TGTGCCAGCAGCCAAGAACGGGTACAGGGGATTTGGACCGGGGAGCTGTTTTTT
J: TRBJ2-2
size: NA
D: TRBD1
V: TRBV3-1

CDR3: CASSLLGEVDTQYF
DNA: TGTGCCAGCAGTTTGCTCGGGGAGGTGGATACGCAGTATTTT
J: TRBJ2-3
size: NA
D: NA
V: TRBV27

CDR3: CASTGQTISKNIQYF
DNA: TGTGCCAGCACCGGACAGACCATATCAAAAAACATTCAGTACTTC
J: TRBJ2-4
size: NA
D: NA
V: TRBV2

CDR3: CASSWGATQYF
DNA: TGTGCCAGCAGCTGGGGCGCGACCCAGTACTTC
J: TRBJ2-5
size: NA
D: NA
V: TRBV27

CDR3: CASSPGTSGSYEQYF
DNA: TGTGCTAGCAGCCCAGGGACTAGCGGGAGCTACGAGCAGTACTTC
J: TRBJ2-7
size: few
D: TRBD2
V: TRBV7-7

CDR3: CASSLENRRQETQYF
DNA: TGCGCCAGCAGCTTGGAGAACAGGCGGCAAGAGACCCAGTACTTC
J: TRBJ2-5
size: NA
D: NA
V: TRBV5-1

CDR3: CASSLRTGQGSYNEQFF
DNA: TGTGCCAGCAGCCTCAGGACTGGCCAGGGCTCCTACAATGAGCAGTTCTTC
J: TRBJ2-1
size: NA
D: NA
V: TRBV7-9

CDR3: CASSWQGQGKNEQFF
DNA: TGTGCCAGCAGTTGGCAGGGACAGGGAAAGAATGAGCAGTTCTTC
J: TRBJ2-1
size: NA
D: TRBD1
V: TRBV12-3/TRBV12-4

CDR3: CSVEDRGSSYEQYF
DNA: TGCAGCGTAGAGGACAGGGGGAGCTCCTACGAGCAGTACTTC
J: TRBJ2-7
size: NA
D: TRBD1
V: TRBV29-1

CDR3: CASSLGPAAGEQYF
DNA: TGTGCCAGCAGCTTAGGGCCTGCTGCTGGGGAGCAGTACTTC
J: TRBJ2-7
size: NA
D: NA
V: TRBV7-3

CDR3: CASSLPAQETQYF
DNA: TGTGCCAGCAGCTTGCCAGCCCAAGAGACCCAGTACTTC
J: TRBJ2-5
size: NA
D: NA
V: TRBV5-6

CDR3: CSARLQGVTDTQYF
DNA: TGCAGTGCTAGATTACAGGGGGTCACAGATACGCAGTATTTT
J: TRBJ2-3
size: NA
D: TRBD1
V: TRBV20-1

CDR3: CASSIEQGEQYF
DNA: TGTGCCAGTAGTATAGAACAGGGGGAGCAGTACTTC
J: TRBJ2-7
size: NA
D: TRBD1
V: TRBV19

CDR3: CATSDPTTENEQFF
DNA: TGTGCCACCAGTGACCCGACGACGGAGAATGAGCAGTTCTTC
J: TRBJ2-1
size: once
D: NA
V: TRBV24-1

CDR3: CASSARGREGYTF
DNA: TGCGCCAGCAGCGCGCGGGGCCGGGAGGGCTACACCTTC
J: TRBJ1-2
size: NA
D: NA
V: TRBV4-1

CDR3: CASNFGKTQYF
DNA: TGTGCCAGCAACTTTGGAAAGACCCAGTACTTC
J: TRBJ2-5
size: NA
D: NA
V: TRBV6-2/TRBV6-3

CDR3: CAIKRMDRGTSGDTDTQYF
DNA: TGTGCCATAAAAAGAATGGACAGGGGGACTAGCGGAGACACAGATACGCAGTATTTT
J: TRBJ2-3
size: NA
D: NA
V: TRBV27

CDR3: CASTSGGYEQYF
DNA: TGTGCCAGCACCTCCGGGGGGTACGAGCAGTACTTC
J: TRBJ2-7
size: NA
D: TRBD2
V: TRBV12-3/TRBV12-4

CDR3: CASSHDSISYYGYTF
DNA: TGTGCCAGCAGCCACGATTCAATCTCCTACTATGGCTACACCTTC
J: TRBJ1-2
size: NA
D: NA
V: TRBV14

CDR3: CASSQDLVQGWETQYF
DNA: TGCGCCAGCAGCCAAGATTTAGTACAGGGCTGGGAGACCCAGTACTTC
J: TRBJ2-5
size: NA
D: NA
V: TRBV4-1

CDR3: CSASRSGQGNTEAFF
DNA: TGCAGTGCTAGTAGGTCCGGGCAGGGGAACACTGAAGCTTTCTTT
J: TRBJ1-1
size: NA
D: NA
V: TRBV20-1

CDR3: CASSLGPSGNEQFF
DNA: TGTGCCAGCAGCTTAGGGCCCTCGGGGAATGAGCAGTTCTTC
J: TRBJ2-1
size: NA
D: NA
V: TRBV7-2

CDR3: CASSHRGQGVTEAFF
DNA: TGTGCCAGCAGCCACCGGGGACAGGGGGTCACTGAAGCTTTCTTT
J: TRBJ1-1
size: NA
D: TRBD1
V: TRBV4-2

CDR3: CASSAQGAGELFF
DNA: TGTGCCAGCAGCGCGCAGGGGGCCGGGGAGCTGTTTTTT
J: TRBJ2-2
size: NA
D: TRBD1
V: TRBV9

CDR3: CASTDLLGLSGDIQYF
DNA: TGCGCCAGCACCGATCTTCTCGGGCTGTCGGGGGACATTCAGTACTTC
J: TRBJ2-4
size: NA
D: NA
V: TRBV4-1

CDR3: CASSYSMRDSAYGYTF
DNA: TGTGCCAGCAGTTACTCGATGCGGGACAGCGCCTATGGCTACACCTTC
J: TRBJ1-2
size: NA
D: TRBD1
V: TRBV6-6

CDR3: CASSWGAGNTIYF
DNA: TGTGCCAGCAGTTGGGGAGCCGGAAACACCATATATTTT
J: TRBJ1-3
size: NA
D: NA
V: TRBV27

CDR3: CASRSDRDLHNEQFF
DNA: TGCGCCAGCAGGTCCGACAGGGACCTTCACAATGAGCAGTTCTTC
J: TRBJ2-1
size: NA
D: TRBD1
V: TRBV4-1

CDR3: CASSSSRGGTYNEQFF
DNA: TGCGCCAGCAGCTCCTCTCGAGGCGGAACCTACAATGAGCAGTTCTTC
J: TRBJ2-1
size: NA
D: NA
V: TRBV5-1

CDR3: CASSLTAEPNQPQHF
DNA: TGTGCCAGCAGTTTAACGGCAGAACCGAATCAGCCCCAGCATTTT
J: TRBJ1-5
size: once
D: NA
V: TRBV27

CDR3: CASSLFSRDREGYTF
DNA: TGTGCCAGCAGTTTATTCTCCAGGGATAGAGAGGGCTACACCTTC
J: TRBJ1-2
size: NA
D: NA
V: TRBV27

CDR3: CASSLGRTEPYGYTF
DNA: TGCGCCAGCAGCTTGGGCCGGACGGAACCCTATGGCTACACCTTC
J: TRBJ1-2
size: NA
D: NA
V: TRBV5-1

CDR3: CASSLFQQHGYTF
DNA: TGTGCCAGCAGCTTATTCCAACAGCATGGCTACACCTTC
J: TRBJ1-2
size: NA
D: NA
V: TRBV7-9

CDR3: CSARWGRASPLHF
DNA: TGCAGTGCGAGATGGGGCAGGGCTTCACCCCTCCACTTT
J: TRBJ1-6
size: once
D: NA
V: TRBV20-1

CDR3: CSARVDSDYGYTF
DNA: TGCAGTGCTAGAGTGGATTCGGACTATGGCTACACCTTC
J: TRBJ1-2
size: NA
D: NA
V: TRBV20-1

CDR3: CATIPTGIRDREQETQYF
DNA: TGTGCCACCATCCCAACGGGGATCCGGGACAGGGAACAAGAGACCCAGTACTTC
J: TRBJ2-5
size: NA
D: TRBD1
V: TRBV24-1

CDR3: CASSSIRLAGPYNEQFF
DNA: TGTGCCAGCAGTTCTATTCGACTAGCGGGGCCCTACAATGAGCAGTTCTTC
J: TRBJ2-1
size: NA
D: TRBD2
V: TRBV3-1

CDR3: CASGRARNEQYF
DNA: TGTGCCAGCGGCAGGGCTCGGAACGAGCAGTACTTC
J: TRBJ2-7
size: NA
D: NA
V: TRBV2

CDR3: CATLGAGERNEQFF
DNA: TGTGCCACCTTGGGGGCGGGGGAGCGGAATGAGCAGTTCTTC
J: TRBJ2-1
size: once
D: NA
V: TRBV10-3

CDR3: CSVGTWDGYTF
DNA: TGCAGCGTAGGGACCTGGGATGGCTACACCTTC
J: TRBJ1-2
size: NA
D: NA
V: TRBV29-1

CDR3: CSVEGETQYF
DNA: TGCAGCGTAGAAGGAGAGACCCAGTACTTC
J: TRBJ2-5
size: NA
D: NA
V: TRBV29-1

CDR3: CASSPGLARGGELFF
DNA: TGTGCCAGCAGCCCCGGACTAGCGCGCGGCGGGGAGCTGTTTTTT
J: TRBJ2-2
size: NA
D: TRBD2
V: TRBV7-9

CDR3: CSARDWDYNSPLHF
DNA: TGCAGTGCTAGGGATTGGGATTATAATTCACCCCTCCACTTT
J: TRBJ1-6
size: NA
D: NA
V: TRBV20-1

CDR3: CASSTTAGTVSYEQYF
DNA: TGTGCCAGTAGTACTACAGCCGGGACGGTGTCCTACGAGCAGTACTTC
J: TRBJ2-7
size: NA
D: NA
V: TRBV19

CDR3: CATSRNQNSNQPQHF
DNA: TGTGCCACCAGCAGGAACCAGAATAGCAATCAGCCCCAGCATTTT
J: TRBJ1-5
size: NA
D: NA
V: TRBV15

CDR3: CASSQGLAYYEQYF
DNA: TGTGCCAGCAGCCAAGGACTAGCGTACTACGAGCAGTACTTC
J: TRBJ2-7
size: once
D: TRBD2
V: TRBV4-2

CDR3: CSVDSGPSTDTQYF
DNA: TGCAGCGTTGATAGCGGACCTAGCACAGATACGCAGTATTTT
J: TRBJ2-3
size: NA
D: NA
V: TRBV29-1

CDR3: CSVEAWETDTQYF
DNA: TGCAGCGTTGAAGCGTGGGAGACAGATACGCAGTATTTT
J: TRBJ2-3
size: once
D: NA
V: TRBV29-1

CDR3: CASSFGQGGFMQYF
DNA: TGTGCCAGCAGTTTCGGACAGGGCGGTTTCATGCAGTATTTT
J: TRBJ2-3
size: NA
D: TRBD1
V: TRBV6-5